The entry that follows covers one TCR beta chain sequence. With baseline, cycle 4 day 1, and cycle 7 day 1 as timepoints, blood was sampled. This entry belongs to a study of OX40 agonist ivuxolimab in advanced cancers. About the research overall: There were three patients with partial responses, one having hepatocellular carcinoma and two cutaneous melanoma.

J was trimmed by 1 base and V by 3 bases; bases with no gene match: 4. Germline CDR1 GTSNPN, CDR2 SVGIG (reference sequence). The CDR3 runs 14 residues. The assay was immunoSEQ multiplex PCR, and TCRdb's table has in-frame clones only and misses some. The top ten hold more than 4% of the sample, which has some 91,000 clones, approximately 87% seen once. This TCR was recovered from an adult with an advanced solid tumor such as melanoma, head and neck, liver or kidney cancer. The sequencing here drew on CD4+ or CD8+ T cells sorted from blood, taken in a trial of the OX40 agonist ivuxolimab. The chain employs TRBV30 and TRBJ2-3; 7 bases align to TRBD2. CDR3 in DNA: TGTGCCTGGAGGGCGGGAGTTCGCACAGATACGCAGTATTTT. Translating gives CAWRAGVRTDTQYF.